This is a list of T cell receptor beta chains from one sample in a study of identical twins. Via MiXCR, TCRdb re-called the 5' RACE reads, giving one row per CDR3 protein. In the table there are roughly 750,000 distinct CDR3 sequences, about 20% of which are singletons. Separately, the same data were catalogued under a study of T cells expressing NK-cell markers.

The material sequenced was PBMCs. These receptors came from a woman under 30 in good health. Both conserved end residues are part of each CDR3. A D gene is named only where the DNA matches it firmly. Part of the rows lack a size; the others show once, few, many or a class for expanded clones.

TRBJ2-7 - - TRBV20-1 TGCAGTGCTTCAAGACTAGACTTCTACGAGCAGTACTTC CSASRLDFYEQYF
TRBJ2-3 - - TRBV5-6 TGTGCCAGCTCACGACTGAGCAGCACAGATACGCAGTATTTT CASSRLSSTDTQYF
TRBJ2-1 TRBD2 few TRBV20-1 TGCAGTGCTAATAGGCTAGCGGGAAGCTCCTACAATGAGCAGTTCTTC CSANRLAGSSYNEQFF
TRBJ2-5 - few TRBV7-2 TGTGCCAGCAGCAGGGGGTTTGGCCAAGAGACCCAGTACTTC CASSRGFGQETQYF
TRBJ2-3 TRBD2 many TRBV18 TGTGCCAGCTCACCACCGGGACTAGCGGGAGATACGCAGTATTTT CASSPPGLAGDTQYF
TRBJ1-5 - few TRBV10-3 TGTGCCATCAGTCGGCAGGGCCCAAATCAGCCCCAGCATTTT CAISRQGPNQPQHF
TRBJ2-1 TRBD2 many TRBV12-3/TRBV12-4 TGTGCCAGCAGTTTAAGGGGCGGGGGAGAGCAGTTCTTC CASSLRGGGEQFF
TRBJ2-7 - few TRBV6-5 TGTGCCAGCAGTTACTCCGGGGCGCAGTACTTC CASSYSGAQYF
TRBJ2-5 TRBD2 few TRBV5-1 TGCGCCAGCAGCTTGGTTGGTAGCGGGTCTGGAGAGACCCAGTACTTC CASSLVGSGSGETQYF
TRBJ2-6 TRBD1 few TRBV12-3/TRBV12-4 TGTGCCAGCAGTTTAGTTTCGGGACAGGGCTCTGGGGCCAACGTCCTGACTTTC CASSLVSGQGSGANVLTF
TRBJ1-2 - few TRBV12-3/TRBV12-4 TGTGCCAGCAGTTTACAGGGATGGTATGGCTACACCTTC CASSLQGWYGYTF
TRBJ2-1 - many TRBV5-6 TGTGCCAGCAGCTTAAGGGACGATGAGCAGTTCTTC CASSLRDDEQFF
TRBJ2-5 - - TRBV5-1 TGCGCCAGCAGCCCGGGCCCCTCGGAGACCCAGTACTTC CASSPGPSETQYF
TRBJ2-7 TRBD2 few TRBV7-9 TGTGCCAGCAGCCCGACTAGCGGGAGTCCTGGCCACGAGCAGTACTTC CASSPTSGSPGHEQYF
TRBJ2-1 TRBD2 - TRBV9 TGTGCCAGCAGCGTAGGGCAGCGGGGATTGTTTTACAATGAGCAGTTCTTC CASSVGQRGLFYNEQFF
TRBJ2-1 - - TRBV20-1 TGCAGTGCTAAAGGGGGGAACAACAATGAGCAGTTCTTC CSAKGGNNNEQFF
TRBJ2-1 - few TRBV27 TGTGCCAGCAGCCCGACTGGCCTCGGTGAGCAGTTCTTC CASSPTGLGEQFF
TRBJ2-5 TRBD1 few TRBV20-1 TGCAGTGCTAGAGACCGGGACAGGGGGTTCCAAGAGACCCAGTACTTC CSARDRDRGFQETQYF
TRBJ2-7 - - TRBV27 TGTGCCAGCAGTTTAAGTGGGCACTCCTCTCCGGGTATAACCTACGAGCAGTACTTC CASSLSGHSSPGITYEQYF
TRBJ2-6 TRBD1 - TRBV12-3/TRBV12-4 TGTGCCAGCAGTCCGACAGGGATCTCTGGGGCCAACGTCCTGACTTTC CASSPTGISGANVLTF
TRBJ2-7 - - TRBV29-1 TGCAGCGTTGAAGAAGTCGAGGTTTCAGCCTACGAGCAGTACTTC CSVEEVEVSAYEQYF
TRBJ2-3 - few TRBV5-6 TGTGCCAGCAACCTCATGGGTACAGGTCGGGCAGATACGCAGTATTTT CASNLMGTGRADTQYF
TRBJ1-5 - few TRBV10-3 TGTGCCATCAGTGAATTGGCGGGCGGGGCTAACGGATCTCAGCCCCAGCATTTT CAISELAGGANGSQPQHF
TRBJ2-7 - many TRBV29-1 TGCAGCTTTGAGGACTCCTACGAGCAGTACTTC CSFEDSYEQYF
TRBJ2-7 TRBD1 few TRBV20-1 TGCAGTGCTCGAGGACGGGACAGGTCACCCTACGAGCAGTACTTC CSARGRDRSPYEQYF
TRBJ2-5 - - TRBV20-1 TGCAGTGCTAGAGCACCCTACCCTCAAGAGACCCAGTACTTC CSARAPYPQETQYF
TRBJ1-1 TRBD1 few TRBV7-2 TGTGCCAGCAGCTTTGCAGGGGGGAACACTGAAGCTTTCTTT CASSFAGGNTEAFF
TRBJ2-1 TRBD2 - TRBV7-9 TGTGCCAGCAGCACCTCCGGACTAGCGGGAGGGAATGAGCAGTTCTTC CASSTSGLAGGNEQFF